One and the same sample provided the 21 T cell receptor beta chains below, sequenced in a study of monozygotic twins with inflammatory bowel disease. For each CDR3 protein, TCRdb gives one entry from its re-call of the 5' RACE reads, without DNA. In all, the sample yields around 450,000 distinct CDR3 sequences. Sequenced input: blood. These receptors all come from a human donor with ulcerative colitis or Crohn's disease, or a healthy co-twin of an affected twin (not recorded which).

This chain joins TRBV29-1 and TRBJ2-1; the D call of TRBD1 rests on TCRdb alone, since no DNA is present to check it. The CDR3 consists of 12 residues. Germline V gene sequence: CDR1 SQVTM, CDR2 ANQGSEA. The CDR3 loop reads CSGDRDTDEQFF.

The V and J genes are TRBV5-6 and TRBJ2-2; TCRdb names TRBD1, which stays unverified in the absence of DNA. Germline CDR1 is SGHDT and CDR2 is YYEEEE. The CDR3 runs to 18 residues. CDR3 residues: CASSLAKGQGTRTGELFF.

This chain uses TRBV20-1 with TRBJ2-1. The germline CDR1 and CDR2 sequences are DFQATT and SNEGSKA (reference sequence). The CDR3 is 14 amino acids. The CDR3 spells CSARDGRPYNEQFF.

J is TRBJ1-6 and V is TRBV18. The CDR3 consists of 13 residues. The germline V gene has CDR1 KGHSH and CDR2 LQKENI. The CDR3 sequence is CASSKDENSPLHF.

The CDR3 loop reads CASSWALGANVLTF. The genes are TRBV11-2 and TRBJ2-6. Germline V lookup: CDR1 SGHAT, CDR2 FQNNGV. The CDR3 has 14 residues.

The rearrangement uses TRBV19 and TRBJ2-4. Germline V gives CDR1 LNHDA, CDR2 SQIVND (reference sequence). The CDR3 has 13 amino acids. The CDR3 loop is CASSTNAKNIQYF.

The CDR3 protein is CSAVPGQGKETQYF. The chain uses TRBV20-1 and TRBJ2-5; TCRdb selects TRBD1, and the lack of DNA leaves this call unchecked. The CDR3 sequence is 14 residues long. The germline gives CDR1 DFQATT, CDR2 SNEGSKA (reference sequence).

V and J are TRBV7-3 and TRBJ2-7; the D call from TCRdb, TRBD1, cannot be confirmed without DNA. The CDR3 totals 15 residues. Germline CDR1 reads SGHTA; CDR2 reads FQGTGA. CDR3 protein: CASSLWTGGTYEQYF.

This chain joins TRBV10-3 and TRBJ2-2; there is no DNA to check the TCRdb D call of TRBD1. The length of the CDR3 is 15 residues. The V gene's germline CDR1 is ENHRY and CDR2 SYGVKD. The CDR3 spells CAISESLTGTGELFF.

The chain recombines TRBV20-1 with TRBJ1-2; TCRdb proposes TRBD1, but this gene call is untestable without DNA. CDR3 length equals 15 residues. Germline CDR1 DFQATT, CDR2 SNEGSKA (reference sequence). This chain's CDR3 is CSARDVRSGDYGYTF.

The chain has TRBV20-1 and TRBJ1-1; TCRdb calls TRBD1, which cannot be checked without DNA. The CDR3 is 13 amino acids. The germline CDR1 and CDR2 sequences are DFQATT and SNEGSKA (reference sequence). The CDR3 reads CSARATWGTEAFF.

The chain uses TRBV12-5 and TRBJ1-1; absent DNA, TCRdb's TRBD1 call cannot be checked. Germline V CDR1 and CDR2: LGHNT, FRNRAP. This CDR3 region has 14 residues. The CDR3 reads CTSGTETGGTTAFF. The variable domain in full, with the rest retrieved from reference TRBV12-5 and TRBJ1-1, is DARVTQTPRHKVTEMGQEVTMRCQPILGHNTVFWYRQTMMQGLELLAYFRNRAPLDDSGMPKDRFSAEMPDATLATLKIQPSEPRDSAVYFCTSGTETGGTTAFFGQGTRLTVV.

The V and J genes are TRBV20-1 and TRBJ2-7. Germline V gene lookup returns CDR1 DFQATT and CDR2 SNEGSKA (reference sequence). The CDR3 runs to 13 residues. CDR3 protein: CSARDFSNREQYF.

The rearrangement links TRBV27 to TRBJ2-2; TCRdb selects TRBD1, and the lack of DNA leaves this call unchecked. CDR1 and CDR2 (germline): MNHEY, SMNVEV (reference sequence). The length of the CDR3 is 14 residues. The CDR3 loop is CASSFAGLIGELFF.

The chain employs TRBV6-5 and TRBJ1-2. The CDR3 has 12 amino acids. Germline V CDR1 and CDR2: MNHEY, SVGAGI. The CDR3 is CASSSRHYGYTF.

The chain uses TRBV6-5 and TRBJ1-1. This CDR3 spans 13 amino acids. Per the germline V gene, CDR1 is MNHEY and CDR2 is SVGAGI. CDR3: CASSFSDGSEAFF.

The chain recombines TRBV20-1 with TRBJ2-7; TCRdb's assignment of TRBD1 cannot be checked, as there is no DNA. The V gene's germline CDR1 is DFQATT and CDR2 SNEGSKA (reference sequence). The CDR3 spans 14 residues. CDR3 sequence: CRALHDGGTYEQYF.

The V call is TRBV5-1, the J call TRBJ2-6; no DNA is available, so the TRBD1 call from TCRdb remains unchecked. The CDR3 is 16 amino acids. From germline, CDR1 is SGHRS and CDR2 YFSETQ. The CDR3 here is CASTQAGTAGANVLTF. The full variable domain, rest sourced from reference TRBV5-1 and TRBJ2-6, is KAGVTQTPRYLIKTRGQQVTLSCSPISGHRSVSWYQQTPGQGLQFLFEYFSETQRNKGNFPGRFSGRQFSNSRSEMNVSTLELGDSALYLCASTQAGTAGANVLTFGAGSRLTVL.

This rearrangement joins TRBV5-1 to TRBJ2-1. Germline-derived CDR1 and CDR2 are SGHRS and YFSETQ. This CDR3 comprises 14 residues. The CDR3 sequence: CASSLVGGEGEQFF. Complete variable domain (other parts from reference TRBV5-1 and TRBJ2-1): KAGVTQTPRYLIKTRGQQVTLSCSPISGHRSVSWYQQTPGQGLQFLFEYFSETQRNKGNFPGRFSGRQFSNSRSEMNVSTLELGDSALYLCASSLVGGEGEQFFGPGTRLTVL.

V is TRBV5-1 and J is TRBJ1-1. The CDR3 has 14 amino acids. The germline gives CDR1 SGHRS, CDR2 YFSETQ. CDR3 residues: CASSLEMVNTEAFF.

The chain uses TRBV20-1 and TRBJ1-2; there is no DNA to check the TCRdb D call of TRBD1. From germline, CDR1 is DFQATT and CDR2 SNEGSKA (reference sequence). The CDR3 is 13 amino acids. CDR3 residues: CSAIRQGPYGYTF.